This TCR beta chain came from a study of blood T cell repertoires in COVID-19. About the research overall: The analysed material was cDNA or gDNA that came from T cells, B-cell-depleted T cells, or PBMCs.

The germline CDR1 and CDR2 sequences are SGHTA and FQGNSA. V lost 1 base and J 4 bases, leaving 7 bases between the germline ends. The length of the CDR3 is 13 residues. As processed by the authors: Amplification of reference gene primers was used by the study to estimate nucleated cell counts. Some clones are missing from TCRdb's copy, which holds only in-frame ones; the method was immunoSEQ multiplex PCR. V and J calls and clone size are those listed in that table; D and trimming were worked out from the DNA. The sample has some 21,000 clones, roughly 90% seen once; the top ten hold approximately 20%.

The source of this sequence is a human donor in a cohort sampled during active COVID-19. The sequenced sample consisted of peripheral blood. The rearrangement uses TRBV7-2 and TRBJ1-2, with D maybe TRBD1 (5 bases). CDR3: CASSLGQFYGYTF. CDR3 sequence (DNA): TGTGCCAGCAGCTTAGGACAGTTCTATGGCTACACCTTC. Drawing the rest from reference TRBV7-2 and TRBJ1-2, the complete variable domain is GAGVSQSPSNKVTEKGKDVELRCDPISGHTALYWYRQSLGQGLEFLIYFQGNSAPDKSGLPSDRFSAERTGGSVSTLTIQRTQQEDSAVYLCASSLGQFYGYTFGSGTRLTVV.